What follows describes a single T cell receptor (beta chain). Its specificity is not known. At one of its ends the junction is not consistent with the germline gene, which may arise from a read error. The time point here: patch test 1, 2 weeks after DPC sensitization. The treatment denotes: therapeutic diphenylcyclopropenone sensitization with weekly scalp DPC. The entry originates in a study of human T cells and chemical hapten exposure. Study results and limitations: The number of TCRs over 1 in 1000 frequency stayed unchanged after DPC.

CDR3 length: 13 residues. Germline lookup yields CDR1 SGHDT and CDR2 YYEEEE. In the authors' workflow: A typical sample had 75,000 to 100,000 TCRs, with roughly 20,000 to 700,000 overall. TCRdb processed the RACE reads anew with MiXCR; each CDR3 protein has one entry. The V and J calls and clone size come from TCRdb's table, not from the authors' own analysis. The profile covers around 120,000 distinct CDR3 sequences, with roughly 15% appearing a single time and roughly 0.92% taken by the ten largest. The receptor was derived from a man between 18 and 35 years old with alopecia areata. Some clones in this sample may be carry-over from other donors' samples. This specimen was whole blood, taken in connection with sensitization to the hapten diphenylcyclopropenone (DPC). The chain combines TRBV5-6 with TRBJ1-2; D gene uncertain. CDR3 in DNA: TGTGCCACCAGCTTGCTCGATAACTATGGCTACACCTTC. It specifies CATSLLDNYGYTF.